The next 18 T cell receptor beta chains were all read from a single sample in a study of blood T cell repertoires in COVID-19. TCRdb's table, derived via immunoSEQ multiplex PCR, lists solely in-frame clones and lacks some. The sample lists some 250,000 clones, over 70% seen once, with 7.9% in the top ten. The specimen was peripheral blood. The receptors originated from a woman older than 75 with acute or convalescent COVID-19.

The rearrangement uses TRBV27 and TRBJ1-6; D might be TRBD1 (6 bases). The CDR3 extends over 14 amino acids. The germline V and J ends were trimmed by 1 base and 6 bases, with 7 bases remaining between them. Germline CDR1 reads MNHEY; CDR2 reads SMNVEV (reference sequence). The CDR3 loop is CASSLWGRNSPLHF. DNA of the CDR3: TGTGCCAGCAGTTTATGGGGGCGTAATTCACCCCTCCACTTT.

The chain joins TRBV6-1 to TRBJ1-4; D perhaps matches TRBD1 (6 bases). Germline V gives CDR1 MNHNS, CDR2 SASEGT. The CDR3 is 13 amino acids. V was cut by 3 bases and J by 8 bases, with 10 bases left in between. For the CDR3, the DNA is TGTGCCAGCAGTGACGTTAGGGGGGAAAAACTGTTTTTT. Translated, it gives CASSDVRGEKLFF.

This clone showed up just a few times. J is TRBJ1-2 and V is TRBV6-1; 9 bases line up with TRBD1. Germline CDR1 and CDR2: MNHNS and SASEGT. CDR3 length equals 16 residues. The V and J ends lost 2 bases and 7 bases, in that order; junction bases with no gene match: 11. The CDR3 loop is CASSERSSRTGAGYTF. The CDR3 nucleotides read TGTGCCAGCAGTGAACGGTCGTCGAGGACAGGGGCTGGCTACACCTTC.

This clone was counted between two and nine times. V usage is TRBV3-1 (or the pseudogene TRBV3-2) and J usage is TRBJ1-1; D is uncertain. V dropped 1 base and J dropped 11 bases, with 8 bases sitting between them. The CDR3 has 11 amino acids. Germline assignment: CDR1 LGHDT and CDR2 YNNKEL (reference sequence). This chain's CDR3 is CASSQGRGAFF. CDR3 bases: TGTGCCAGCAGCCAAGGTAGAGGGGCTTTCTTT.

This clone was seen just once. The J gene is TRBJ2-2, the V gene TRBV5-1; 9 positions match TRBD2. The CDR3 totals 15 residues. Looked up from germline, CDR1 is SGHRS and CDR2 is YFSETQ. V shed 5 bases and J 4 bases; nucleotides not matched to a gene: 6. Here the CDR3 DNA reads TGCGCCAGCAGTAAGCGGGAGGACGGCACCGGGGAGCTGTTTTTT. Residues: CASSKREDGTGELFF. The full variable domain, with the rest looked up from reference TRBV5-1 and TRBJ2-2, is KAGVTQTPRYLIKTRGQQVTLSCSPISGHRSVSWYQQTPGQGLQFLFEYFSETQRNKGNFPGRFSGRQFSNSRSEMNVSTLELGDSALYLCASSKREDGTGELFFGEGSRLTVL.

This chain joins TRBV10-2 and TRBJ2-7; 9 bases are shared with TRBD2. Germline CDR1 WSHSY, CDR2 SAAADI. Germline trimming cut 3 bases from V and 1 base from J; bases unmatched to any gene: 7. This CDR3 spans 16 amino acids. This CDR3 is CASSDPPGLASYEQYF. Written as DNA, the CDR3 is TGCGCCAGCAGTGATCCCCCGGGACTAGCATCCTACGAGCAGTACTTC.

The rearrangement links TRBV24-1 to TRBJ2-2, with 10 bases aligning to TRBD1. After removal of 4 bases from V and 3 bases from J, the junction contained 4 bases not matched to a gene. The germline V gene has CDR1 KGHDR and CDR2 SFDVKD. The CDR3 has 16 amino acids. In DNA, the CDR3 is TGTGCCACCAGTGAGTCCGGGACAGGGGACACCGGGGAGCTGTTTTTT. Translation gives CATSESGTGDTGELFF.

This sequence joins TRBV2 and TRBJ1-4, with 7 bases aligning to TRBD1. Germline loops: CDR1 SNHLY, CDR2 FYNNEI. V trimming: 6 bases; J trimming: 5 bases; junction bases outside the gene matches: 6. This CDR3 is built from 14 residues. Here the CDR3 DNA reads TGTGCCAGCAGGTGGGGGACAGACAATGAAAAACTGTTTTTT. It encodes CASRWGTDNEKLFF.

This chain connects TRBV12-3 or TRBV12-4 to TRBJ2-5; D gene uncertain. This CDR3 contains 13 residues. V lost 3 bases, J lost 1 base, and 6 bases lay in between. CDR3 sequence: CASSLNGQETQYF. DNA for the CDR3: TGTGCCAGCAGTTTGAACGGCCAAGAGACCCAGTACTTC.

The chain joins TRBV19 to TRBJ1-4; D possibly corresponds to TRBD1 (6 bases). Per germline, CDR1 LNHDA and CDR2 SQIVND (reference sequence). The CDR3 is 13 amino acids. The CDR3 spells CRGGGLANEKLFF. The CDR3 DNA sequence: TGTCGGGGGGGCGGGTTGGCTAATGAAAAACTGTTTTTT.

V usage is TRBV5-1 and J usage is TRBJ2-2, with 7 bases lining up with TRBD1. With V trimmed by 4 bases and J by 4 bases, 7 bases remained unmatched. CDR1 and CDR2 (germline): SGHRS, YFSETQ. The CDR3 runs to 15 residues. The CDR3 DNA follows: TGCGCCAGCAGCCCGACAGGGCCCCGCACCGGGGAGCTGTTTTTT. It specifies CASSPTGPRTGELFF.

To note about this clone: Within the sample, other DNA sequences also encode this same CDR3. The chain combines TRBV9 with TRBJ2-3; D is undetermined. CDR1 SGDLS and CDR2 YYNGEE come from the germline V gene. The CDR3 contains 13 residues. V was cut by 0 bases and J by 1 base, with 3 bases left in between. This CDR3 reads CASSVAGTDTQYF. In DNA, the CDR3 is TGTGCCAGCAGCGTAGCCGGCACAGATACGCAGTATTTT.

V and J are TRBV19 and TRBJ2-2; 8 nucleotides align to TRBD1. From germline, CDR1 is LNHDA and CDR2 SQIVND (reference sequence). There are 15 residues in the CDR3. V lost 6 bases and J lost 0; bases outside the gene matches: 3. The CDR3 DNA reads TGTGCCAGTAGACGACAGGGGACGAACACCGGGGAGCTGTTTTTT. Residues: CASRRQGTNTGELFF.

The chain joins TRBV5-1 to TRBJ1-4, with TRBD1 identical over 7 bases. With V trimmed by 5 bases and J by 8 bases, 9 bases remained unmatched. CDR1 is SGHRS and CDR2 is YFSETQ in the germline V gene. The length of the CDR3 is 14 residues. CDR3 amino acids: CASSPGTVREKLFF. For the CDR3, the DNA is TGCGCCAGCAGTCCCGGGACAGTGAGGGAAAAACTGTTTTTT.

This clone was counted once. Here the CDR3 reads CASVKGLAGKEQFF. The DNA for the CDR3 is TGCGCCAGCGTAAAGGGACTAGCGGGAAAAGAGCAGTTCTTC. This chain connects TRBV5-1 to TRBJ2-1, with TRBD2 matching 13 bases. CDR1 is SGHRS and CDR2 is YFSETQ in the germline V gene. V lost 7 bases, J lost 10 bases, and 8 bases stayed unmatched. CDR3 length: 14 residues. The variable domain in full, with the rest retrieved from reference TRBV5-1 and TRBJ2-1, is KAGVTQTPRYLIKTRGQQVTLSCSPISGHRSVSWYQQTPGQGLQFLFEYFSETQRNKGNFPGRFSGRQFSNSRSEMNVSTLELGDSALYLCASVKGLAGKEQFFGPGTRLTVL.

Written as DNA, the CDR3 is TGCGCCAGCAGCGGAGGGACAGGGCTAAGGAACACTGAAGCTTTCTTT. It is translated as CASSGGTGLRNTEAFF. The chain employs TRBV4-1 and TRBJ1-1, with TRBD1 matching 9 bases. V lost 5 bases to trimming and J lost 1 base; unmatched junction nucleotides: 8. The CDR3 contains 16 residues. The germline gives CDR1 MGHRA, CDR2 YSYEKL.

The V gene is TRBV5-4, the J gene TRBJ1-3, with TRBD1 matching over 9 bases. V shed 4 bases and J 0 bases; nucleotides not matched to a gene: 8. CDR3 length equals 17 residues. Germline values: CDR1 SGHNT, CDR2 YYREEE (reference sequence). The CDR3 loop is CASSVNPGQGSGNTIYF. For the CDR3, the DNA is TGTGCCAGCAGCGTGAACCCGGGACAGGGCTCTGGAAACACCATATATTTT. The full variable domain, its missing parts supplied by reference TRBV5-4 and TRBJ1-3, is ETGVTQSPTHLIKTRGQQVTLRCSSQSGHNTVSWYQQALGQGPQFIFQYYREEENGRGNFPPRFSGLQFPNYSSELNVNALELDDSALYLCASSVNPGQGSGNTIYFGEGSWLTVV.

The V gene is TRBV14, the J gene TRBJ2-2; 8 bases are a match to TRBD1. The CDR3 has 15 amino acids. V lost 4 bases and J lost 7; bases outside the gene matches: 8. CDR1 and CDR2 (germline): SGHDN, FVKESK. CDR3 bases: TGTGCCAGCAGCCCCCTCCCGACAGGGGTCGGGGAGCTGTTTTTT. This codes for CASSPLPTGVGELFF.